This TCR beta chain derives from a study of cytomegalovirus exposure and HLA in healthy donors. Study-wide findings and caveats: In a later analysis, a missense DCLRE1C variant was linked to TCR beta V- and J-gene trimming. A classifier reportedly called cytomegalovirus status with high sensitivity and specificity.

Use of 60 Vbeta and 13 Jbeta primers characterized the PCR. Assay used: immunoSEQ multiplex PCR; TCRdb lists only in-frame clones, some missing. The sample consists of around 150,000 clones, 68% of them appearing once. Those who donated were healthy bone marrow donors. To note about this clone: Antigen specificity is unknown.

Material: PBMCs. The TCR sequence derives from a woman in her late teens or twenties in good health and CMV-seropositive.

CDR3 loop: CATSRGQTGEKLFF. In nucleotides, the CDR3 is TGTGCCACCAGCAGAGGACAGACTGGGGAAAAACTGTTTTTT. The chain couples TRBV15 to TRBJ1-4; possible D gene TRBD1, 5 bases. This CDR3 has 14 residues. Trimming cost V 1 base and J 8 bases, with 11 bases left between them. CDR1 and CDR2 from the germline V gene are LNHNV and YYDKDF (reference sequence).